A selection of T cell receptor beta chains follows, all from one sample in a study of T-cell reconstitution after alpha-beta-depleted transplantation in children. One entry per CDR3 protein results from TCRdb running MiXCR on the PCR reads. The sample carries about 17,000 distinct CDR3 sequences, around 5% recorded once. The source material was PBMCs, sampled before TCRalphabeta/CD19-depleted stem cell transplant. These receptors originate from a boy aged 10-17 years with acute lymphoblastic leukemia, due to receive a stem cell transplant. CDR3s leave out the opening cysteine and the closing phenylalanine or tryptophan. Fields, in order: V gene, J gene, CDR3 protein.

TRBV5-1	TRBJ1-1	ASSFSSTGGAAF
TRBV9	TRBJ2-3	ASSVGGYPGDTQY
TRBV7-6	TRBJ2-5	ASSFPPEETQY
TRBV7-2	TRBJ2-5	ASSLDREETQY
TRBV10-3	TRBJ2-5	AISEPDSHGETQY
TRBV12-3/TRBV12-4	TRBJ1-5	ASSVQGVQPQH
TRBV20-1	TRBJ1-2	SARGRGDGYT
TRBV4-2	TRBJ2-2	ASSQLPGTGLNTGELF
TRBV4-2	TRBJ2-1	ASSQGVRYRSDNEQF
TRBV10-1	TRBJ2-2	ASSGDRTTGELF
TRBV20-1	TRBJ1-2	SAIRQGKLDGYT
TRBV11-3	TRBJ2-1	ASSLEVAVNNEQF
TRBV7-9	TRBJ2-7	ASSVPGQGSYEQY
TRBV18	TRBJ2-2	ASSPDGRGSNTGELF
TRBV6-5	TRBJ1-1	ASSRGQGVAYTEAF
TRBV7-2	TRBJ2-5	ASSTTVGLETQY
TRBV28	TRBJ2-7	ASSPRARYEQY
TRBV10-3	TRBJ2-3	AISGASGGLMDTQY
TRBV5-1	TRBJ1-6	ASGWGRQSLNSPLH
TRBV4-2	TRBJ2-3	ASSQEGDPLGDTQY
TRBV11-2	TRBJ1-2	ASSPGGTGNYGYT
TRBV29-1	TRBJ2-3	SVARGSSTDTQY
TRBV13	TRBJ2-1	ASSLVSGNNEQF
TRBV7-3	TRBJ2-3	ASSLGPGQGDTQY
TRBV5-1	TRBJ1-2	ASSSAPGWGDYGYT